These 2 T cell receptor beta chains share one sample of origin, sequenced in a study of cytomegalovirus exposure and HLA in healthy donors. PCR involved 60 Vbeta and 13 Jbeta primers. Only in-frame clones appear in the TCRdb table, and some are missing; sequencing was by immunoSEQ multiplex PCR. The top ten clones hold under 8% of a sample with 59,000 or so clones, more than 70% of them seen once. The sample was PBMCs. These receptors were collected from a man aged 25-40 years in good health and CMV-seropositive.

The chain joins TRBV10-1 to TRBJ1-1; D gene ambiguous. V dropped 0 bases and J dropped 0 bases, with 11 bases sitting between them. In germline, CDR1 is WNHNN, CDR2 SYGVQD (reference sequence). CDR3 length equals 16 residues. For the CDR3, the DNA is TGCGCCAGCAGTGAGTCGAGTCTGGACTTGAACACTGAAGCTTTCTTT. Translating gives CASSESSLDLNTEAFF.

This clone was detected only a few times. The V gene is TRBV28, the J gene TRBJ2-1; 9 nucleotides agree with TRBD2. The CDR3 totals 12 residues. V lost 11 bases and J lost 6; bases outside the gene matches: 5. Germline CDR1 reads MDHEN; CDR2 reads SYDVKM. The CDR3 region is CAGGLASNEQFF. The CDR3 nucleotides read TGTGCCGGAGGACTAGCGAGCAATGAGCAGTTCTTC.